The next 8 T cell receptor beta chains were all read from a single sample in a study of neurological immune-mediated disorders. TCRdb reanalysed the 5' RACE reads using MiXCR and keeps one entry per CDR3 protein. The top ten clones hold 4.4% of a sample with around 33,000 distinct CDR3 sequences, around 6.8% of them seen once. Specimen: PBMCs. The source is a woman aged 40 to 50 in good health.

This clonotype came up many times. The CDR3 bases are TGTGCCAGCAGCTCAGGTGTGGGCTATGGCTACACCTTC. Protein product: CASSSGVGYGYTF. This sequence joins TRBV9 and TRBJ1-2; the D is unclear. Germline CDR1 is SGDLS and CDR2 is YYNGEE. V was shortened by 4 bases and J by 4 bases, with 11 bases between the two germline ends. The CDR3 contains 13 residues.

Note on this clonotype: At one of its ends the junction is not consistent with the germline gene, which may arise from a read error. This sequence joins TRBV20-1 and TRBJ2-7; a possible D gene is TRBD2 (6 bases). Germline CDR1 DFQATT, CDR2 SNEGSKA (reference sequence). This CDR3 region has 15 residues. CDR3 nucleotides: TGCAGTACTAGAGATATTAGCGGAATCACCTACGAGCAGTACTTC. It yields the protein CSTRDISGITYEQYF.

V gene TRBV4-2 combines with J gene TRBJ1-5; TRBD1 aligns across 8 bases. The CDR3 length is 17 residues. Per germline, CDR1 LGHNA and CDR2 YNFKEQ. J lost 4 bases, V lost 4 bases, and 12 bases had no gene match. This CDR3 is CASSRKDRGRPNQPQHF. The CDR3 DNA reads TGTGCCAGCAGCCGCAAAGACAGGGGTCGGCCGAATCAGCCCCAGCATTTT.

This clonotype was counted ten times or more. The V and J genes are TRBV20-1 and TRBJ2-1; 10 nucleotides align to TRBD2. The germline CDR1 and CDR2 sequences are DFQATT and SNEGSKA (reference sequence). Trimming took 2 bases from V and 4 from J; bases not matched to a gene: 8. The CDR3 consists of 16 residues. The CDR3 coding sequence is TGCAGTGCTAGACCTTCAACTAGCGGGGCTTACAATGAGCAGTTCTTC. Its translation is CSARPSTSGAYNEQFF.

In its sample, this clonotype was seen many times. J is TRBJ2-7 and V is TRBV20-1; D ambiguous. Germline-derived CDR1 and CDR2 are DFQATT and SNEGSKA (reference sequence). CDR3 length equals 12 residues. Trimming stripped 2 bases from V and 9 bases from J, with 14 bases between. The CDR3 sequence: CSARTTANAQYF. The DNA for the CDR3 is TGCAGTGCTAGAACCACAGCGAACGCGCAGTACTTC.

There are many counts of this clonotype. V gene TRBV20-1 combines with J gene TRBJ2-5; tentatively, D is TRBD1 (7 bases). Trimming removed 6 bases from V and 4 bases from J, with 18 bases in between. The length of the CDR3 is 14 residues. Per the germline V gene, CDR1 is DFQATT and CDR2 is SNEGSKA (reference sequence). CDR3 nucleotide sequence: TGCAGTGCCGCAGGGGGGCGGGGCATAGAGACCCAGTACTTC. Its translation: CSAAGGRGIETQYF.

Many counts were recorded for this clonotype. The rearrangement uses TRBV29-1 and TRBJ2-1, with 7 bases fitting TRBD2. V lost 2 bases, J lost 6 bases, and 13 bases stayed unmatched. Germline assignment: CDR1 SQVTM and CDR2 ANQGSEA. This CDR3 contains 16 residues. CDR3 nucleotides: TGCAGCGTTGAAATAGGCGGGAGAGTTACCAGCAATGAGCAGTTCTTC. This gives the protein CSVEIGGRVTSNEQFF.

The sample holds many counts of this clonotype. The CDR3, as DNA: TGTGCCAGCAGCGCGCCACCTCCGAATCGGGACTATGGCTACACCTTC. Residues: CASSAPPPNRDYGYTF. V gene TRBV7-9 combines with J gene TRBJ1-2; no definite D call. The germline CDR1 and CDR2 sequences are SEHNR and FQNEAQ (reference sequence). The V end lost 5 bases, the J end lost 3 bases, and 19 bases lay between the germline ends. The CDR3 runs to 16 residues. The complete variable domain, with remaining parts taken from reference TRBV7-9 and TRBJ1-2, reads DTGVSQNPRHKITKRGQNVTFRCDPISEHNRLYWYRQTLGQGPEFLTYFQNEAQLEKSRLLSDRFSAERPKGSFSTLEIQRTEQGDSAMYLCASSAPPPNRDYGYTFGSGTRLTVV.